Below, 7 T cell receptor beta chains from the same sample are listed, as sequenced in a study of blood T cell repertoires in COVID-19. Assay: immunoSEQ multiplex PCR; the TCRdb copy retains only in-frame clones and omits some. The sample shows 120,000 or so clones, around 83% of them seen only once. The sequencing input was peripheral blood. These receptors came from a woman between 50 and 59 years old with acute or convalescent COVID-19.

The rearrangement joins TRBV6-6 to TRBJ2-3; 9 positions agree with TRBD2. The CDR3 has 16 residues. With 6 bases clipped from V and 3 bases from J, the junction kept 10 bases outside the gene matches. Germline loops: CDR1 MNHNY, CDR2 SVGAGI (reference sequence). The CDR3 nucleotides are TGTGCCAGCAGAAGTCCCACAGCGGGGGGAACAGATACGCAGTATTTT. Amino acids: CASRSPTAGGTDTQYF.

The chain has TRBV27 and TRBJ1-6; a weak D match, TRBD1 (6 bases). V lost 7 bases to trimming and J lost 7 bases, with 17 bases between them. This CDR3 is built from 15 residues. The germline gives CDR1 MNHEY, CDR2 SMNVEV (reference sequence). The CDR3 DNA is TGTGCCAGCAAAGAACAGGGTCAAGGCAATTCACCCCTCCACTTT. Translated: CASKEQGQGNSPLHF.

CDR3: CSGDRAYNEQFF. CDR3 coding DNA: TGCAGCGGGGACAGAGCCTACAATGAGCAGTTCTTC. V and J are TRBV29-1 and TRBJ2-1, with 7 bases that match TRBD1. This CDR3 is built from 12 residues. Germline CDR1 and CDR2: SQVTM and ANQGSEA. V trimming: 7 bases; J trimming: 2 bases; junction bases outside the gene matches: 2.

This clone was counted a few times. The chain combines TRBV30 with TRBJ1-5; TRBD1 matches 9 bases. J lost 0 bases, V lost 3 bases, and 9 bases had no gene match. This CDR3 region has 17 residues. The germline CDR1 and CDR2 sequences are GTSNPN and SVGIG (reference sequence). The DNA of the CDR3 is TGTGCCTGGAGGGCCGGGACAGGGATCTTTAGCAATCAGCCCCAGCATTTT. Amino acid sequence: CAWRAGTGIFSNQPQHF.

This clone was seen just once. The rearrangement joins TRBV6-5 to TRBJ1-4, with unresolved D. The germline CDR1 and CDR2 sequences are MNHEY and SVGAGI. The CDR3 has 14 residues. Trimming pared 7 bases from V and 11 bases from J, leaving 20 bases between. CDR3: CASKRARDGFKLFF. CDR3 bases: TGTGCCAGCAAGCGGGCACGTGACGGGTTTAAACTGTTTTTT.

This chain links TRBV2 with TRBJ1-3; TRBD1 aligns across 10 bases. The V gene's germline CDR1 is SNHLY and CDR2 FYNNEI. This CDR3 is 15 amino acids long. Trimming removed 7 bases from V and 4 bases from J; junction bases left unmatched: 7. In DNA, the CDR3 is TGTGCCAGCACCGAGACAGGGGGCTGGGGAAACACCATATATTTT. It yields the protein CASTETGGWGNTIYF.

This clone was seen only once. The CDR3 DNA is TGTGCCACCAGTGAAGCTCATAAGCGGGGAAGAAACATTCAGTACTTC. Its translation: CATSEAHKRGRNIQYF. This chain joins TRBV24-1 and TRBJ2-4; 7 bases are shared with TRBD2. CDR3 length: 16 residues. With 4 bases clipped from V and 6 bases from J, the junction kept 11 bases outside the gene matches. Germline V gives CDR1 KGHDR, CDR2 SFDVKD.